Sequencing of this T cell receptor (beta chain) was carried out in a study of cytomegalovirus exposure and HLA in healthy donors. Study-wide points: HLA allele associations emerged for about 16,000 TCR beta sequences in a later analysis, at 0.05 false discovery rate. Through in vitro validation, a few CMV-associated chains were shown to be specific for CMV antigens.

On this clone itself: Its antigen is unknown.

When sampled, the donors appeared nominally healthy, though they likely had unrecorded immune exposures. The PCR contained 60 Vbeta and 13 Jbeta primers. Authors' analysis steps: About 12 million of 75 million to 85 million unique TCR beta chains were shared, per a later count. Generated by immunoSEQ multiplex PCR, the TCRdb table keeps only in-frame clones and is missing some. That table gives V, J and clone size, and the DNA gave D and trimming. The table records approximately 100,000 clones, approximately 81% of them present only once. CDR3 length equals 14 residues. V lost 3 bases and J 4 bases, leaving 12 bases between the germline ends. Germline assignment: CDR1 MDHEN and CDR2 SYDVKM.

This receptor was obtained from a woman aged 25 to 39 in good health and CMV-seronegative. Sequenced sample: PBMCs. The chain combines TRBV28 with TRBJ1-1; possibly TRBD1 for D (5 bases). CDR3 sequence (DNA): TGTGCCAGCAGTTTTGGACATAGGATCACTGAAGCTTTCTTT. Translating it yields CASSFGHRITEAFF.